This is a list of T cell receptor beta chains from one sample in a study of blood T cell repertoires in COVID-19. Repertoires were generated with immunoSEQ multiplex PCR, while TCRdb's copy carries only in-frame clones and drops some. The table records 100,000 to 150,000 clones, over 75% of them present only once. The specimen sequenced was peripheral blood. The receptors here all came from a woman older than 75 with acute or convalescent COVID-19. Both conserved end residues are part of each CDR3. D genes are given only for firm matches. Expanded clones get a size class; other rows say once, few or many, or leave the size out.

clone size: NA
J gene: TRBJ1-3
V gene: TRBV28
CDR3 length: 14
D gene: NA
CDR3 DNA: TGTGCCAGCAGCGCTGCAGGCTCTGGAAACACCATATATTTT
CDR3 protein: CASSAAGSGNTIYF

clone size: NA
J gene: TRBJ1-2
V gene: TRBV19
CDR3 length: 13
D gene: NA
CDR3 DNA: TGTGCCAGTAGTCTTGGACAGTACTATGGCTACACCTTC
CDR3 protein: CASSLGQYYGYTF

clone size: NA
J gene: TRBJ1-5
V gene: TRBV5-6
CDR3 length: 15
D gene: NA
CDR3 DNA: TGTGCCAGCAGCCAATCCGGGACAAGCAATCAGCCCCAGCATTTT
CDR3 protein: CASSQSGTSNQPQHF

clone size: NA
J gene: TRBJ1-5
V gene: TRBV27
CDR3 length: 18
D gene: NA
CDR3 DNA: TGTGCCAGCAGTTTATTCCCCCCCGGGTTTGCTAGCAATCAGCCCCAGCATTTT
CDR3 protein: CASSLFPPGFASNQPQHF

clone size: NA
J gene: TRBJ1-2
V gene: TRBV6-6
CDR3 length: 15
D gene: NA
CDR3 DNA: TGTGCCAGCAGTCACCCTACGACAGGACGCTATGGCTACACCTTC
CDR3 protein: CASSHPTTGRYGYTF

clone size: NA
J gene: TRBJ1-1
V gene: TRBV2
CDR3 length: 14
D gene: NA
CDR3 DNA: TGTGCCAGCTGGGCGGGGGTTGTCGGCATTGAAGCTTTCTTT
CDR3 protein: CASWAGVVGIEAFF

clone size: NA
J gene: TRBJ1-1
V gene: TRBV5-4
CDR3 length: 13
D gene: NA
CDR3 DNA: TGTGCCAGCAGCTTAGCCCTAGGCACTGAAGCTTTCTTT
CDR3 protein: CASSLALGTEAFF

clone size: NA
J gene: TRBJ2-1
V gene: TRBV9
CDR3 length: 15
D gene: TRBD2
CDR3 DNA: TGTGCCAGCAGCTTTAGCGGGGGGGCGGGAAATGAGCAGTTCTTC
CDR3 protein: CASSFSGGAGNEQFF

clone size: NA
J gene: TRBJ2-2
V gene: TRBV18
CDR3 length: 17
D gene: TRBD2
CDR3 DNA: TGTGCCACGCCGGCGACTAGCGGGGGGGGTGGCACCGGGGAGCTGTTTTTT
CDR3 protein: CATPATSGGGGTGELFF

clone size: once
J gene: TRBJ2-2
V gene: TRBV6-6
CDR3 length: 13
D gene: TRBD2
CDR3 DNA: TGTGCCAGCAGTGGCCGGGAGGTCGGGGAGCTGTTTTTT
CDR3 protein: CASSGREVGELFF

clone size: NA
J gene: TRBJ1-4
V gene: TRBV5-6
CDR3 length: 15
D gene: NA
CDR3 DNA: TGTGCCAGCAGCTACGACATCTCAACTAATGAAAAACTGTTTTTT
CDR3 protein: CASSYDISTNEKLFF

clone size: NA
J gene: TRBJ1-1
V gene: TRBV6-2/TRBV6-3
CDR3 length: 14
D gene: NA
CDR3 DNA: TGTGCCAGCAGTTACTCGGGCGCGAACACTGAAGCTTTCTTT
CDR3 protein: CASSYSGANTEAFF

clone size: few
J gene: TRBJ2-1
V gene: TRBV23-1
CDR3 length: 12
D gene: NA
CDR3 DNA: TGCGCCAGCAGTCAGGGGGCGAATGAGCAGTTCTTC
CDR3 protein: CASSQGANEQFF

clone size: NA
J gene: TRBJ1-1
V gene: TRBV11-2
CDR3 length: 13
D gene: NA
CDR3 DNA: TGTGCCAGCAGTTACCAAGGGGCCTCTGAAGCTTTCTTT
CDR3 protein: CASSYQGASEAFF

clone size: once
J gene: TRBJ1-3
V gene: TRBV5-8
CDR3 length: 15
D gene: NA
CDR3 DNA: TGTGCCAGCAGCTTGGGCCTATACTCTGGAAACACCATATATTTT
CDR3 protein: CASSLGLYSGNTIYF

clone size: NA
J gene: TRBJ2-5
V gene: TRBV27
CDR3 length: 16
D gene: TRBD2
CDR3 DNA: TGTGCCAGCAGTTTAGATCTAGCGGGGGCTCAAGAGACCCAGTACTTC
CDR3 protein: CASSLDLAGAQETQYF

clone size: once
J gene: TRBJ2-6
V gene: TRBV5-1
CDR3 length: 15
D gene: NA
CDR3 DNA: TGCGCCAGCGGCACAGCACCTCTGGCGGCCAACGTCCTGACTTTC
CDR3 protein: CASGTAPLAANVLTF

clone size: NA
J gene: TRBJ1-5
V gene: TRBV5-1
CDR3 length: 15
D gene: NA
CDR3 DNA: TGCGCCAGCAGCTTGGGGGGACTAAGCAATCAGCCCCAGCATTTT
CDR3 protein: CASSLGGLSNQPQHF

clone size: NA
J gene: TRBJ2-5
V gene: TRBV4-1
CDR3 length: 16
D gene: NA
CDR3 DNA: TGCGCCAGCAGCCAAGATAAACAGGGATGGAGAGAGACCCAGTACTTC
CDR3 protein: CASSQDKQGWRETQYF

clone size: NA
J gene: TRBJ2-5
V gene: TRBV7-3
CDR3 length: 14
D gene: TRBD2
CDR3 DNA: TGTGCCAGCAGCCGCTCCGGGACTAGCGAGACCCAGTACTTC
CDR3 protein: CASSRSGTSETQYF

clone size: NA
J gene: TRBJ2-1
V gene: TRBV28
CDR3 length: 12
D gene: NA
CDR3 DNA: TGTGCCAGCAGACCCTTGAGGCATGAGCAGTTCTTC
CDR3 protein: CASRPLRHEQFF

clone size: NA
J gene: TRBJ2-7
V gene: TRBV2
CDR3 length: 15
D gene: NA
CDR3 DNA: TGTGCCAGCAAAGAACAGGAGGGGAGACAAGACGAGCAGTACTTC
CDR3 protein: CASKEQEGRQDEQYF

clone size: NA
J gene: TRBJ1-3
V gene: TRBV25-1
CDR3 length: 15
D gene: NA
CDR3 DNA: TGTGCCAGCAGTGCACCTGGGGGGTCTGGAAACACCATATATTTT
CDR3 protein: CASSAPGGSGNTIYF

clone size: NA
J gene: TRBJ2-1
V gene: TRBV4-2
CDR3 length: 17
D gene: TRBD2
CDR3 DNA: TGTGCCAGCAGCCTTCTCGGGACTAGCGGGGACTACAATGAGCAGTTCTTC
CDR3 protein: CASSLLGTSGDYNEQFF

clone size: NA
J gene: TRBJ2-1
V gene: TRBV2
CDR3 length: 13
D gene: NA
CDR3 DNA: TGTGCCAGCAGAGTTGACAGAAACAATGAGCAGTTCTTC
CDR3 protein: CASRVDRNNEQFF